The clone carrying this T cell receptor (beta chain) was seen only a few times. The antigen is not known. One entry per CDR3 protein results from TCRdb running MiXCR on the 5' RACE reads. The sample holds hundreds of thousands of distinct CDR3 sequences; roughly a tenth are singletons and the top ten take about 19%. The sample comes from a study of CD8 T cells in ankylosing spondylitis. The study, taken as a whole, reports: Some of these motif variants have turned up before, in reports on reactive arthritis synovial fluid and blood.

CDR1 SGHRS and CDR2 YFSETQ come from the germline V gene. The CDR3 runs to 14 residues. V lost 0 bases and J lost 6, with 12 bases in between. This clonotype originated in a male donor with ankylosing spondylitis or in good health (not recorded which). V is TRBV5-1 and J is TRBJ1-1, with D maybe TRBD1 (5 bases). Sample: blood, either unsorted or a sorted T cell fraction (not recorded which). In nucleotides, the CDR3 is TGCGCCAGCAGCTTGGCCCAGGGAAACGCTGAAGCTTTCTTT. Translating gives CASSLAQGNAEAFF.